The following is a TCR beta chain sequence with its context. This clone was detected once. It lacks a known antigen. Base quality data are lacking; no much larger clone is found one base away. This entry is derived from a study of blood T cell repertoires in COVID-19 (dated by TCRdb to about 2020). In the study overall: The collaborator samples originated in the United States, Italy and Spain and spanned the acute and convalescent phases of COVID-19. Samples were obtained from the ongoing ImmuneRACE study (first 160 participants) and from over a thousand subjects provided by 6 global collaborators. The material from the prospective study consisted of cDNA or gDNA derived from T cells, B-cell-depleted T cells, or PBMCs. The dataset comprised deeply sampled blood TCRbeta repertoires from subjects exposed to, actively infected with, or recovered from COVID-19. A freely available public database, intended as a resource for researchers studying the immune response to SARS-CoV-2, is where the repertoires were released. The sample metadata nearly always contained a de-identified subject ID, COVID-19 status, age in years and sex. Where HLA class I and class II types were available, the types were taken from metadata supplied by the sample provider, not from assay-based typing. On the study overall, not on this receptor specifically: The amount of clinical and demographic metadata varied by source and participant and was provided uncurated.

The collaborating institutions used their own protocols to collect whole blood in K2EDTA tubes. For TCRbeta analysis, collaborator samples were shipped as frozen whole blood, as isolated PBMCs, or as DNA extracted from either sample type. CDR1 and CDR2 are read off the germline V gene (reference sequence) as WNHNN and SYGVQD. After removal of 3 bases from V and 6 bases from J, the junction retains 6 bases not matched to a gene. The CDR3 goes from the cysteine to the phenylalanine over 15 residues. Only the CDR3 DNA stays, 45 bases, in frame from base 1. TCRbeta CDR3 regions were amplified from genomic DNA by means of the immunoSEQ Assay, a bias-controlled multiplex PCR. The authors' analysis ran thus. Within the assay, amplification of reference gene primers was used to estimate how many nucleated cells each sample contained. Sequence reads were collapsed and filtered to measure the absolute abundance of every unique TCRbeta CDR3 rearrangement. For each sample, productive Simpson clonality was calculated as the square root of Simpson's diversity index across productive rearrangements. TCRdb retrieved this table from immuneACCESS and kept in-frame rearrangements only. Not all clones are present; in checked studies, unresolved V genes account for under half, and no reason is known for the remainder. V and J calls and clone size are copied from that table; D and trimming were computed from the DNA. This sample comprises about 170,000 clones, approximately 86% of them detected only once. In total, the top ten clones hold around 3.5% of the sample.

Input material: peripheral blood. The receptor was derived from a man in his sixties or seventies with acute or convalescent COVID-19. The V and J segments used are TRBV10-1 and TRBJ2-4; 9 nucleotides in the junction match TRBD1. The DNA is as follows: TGCGCCAGCAGTGACCCGGGACAGGGTGGAAACATTCAGTACTTC. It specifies CASSDPGQGGNIQYF.